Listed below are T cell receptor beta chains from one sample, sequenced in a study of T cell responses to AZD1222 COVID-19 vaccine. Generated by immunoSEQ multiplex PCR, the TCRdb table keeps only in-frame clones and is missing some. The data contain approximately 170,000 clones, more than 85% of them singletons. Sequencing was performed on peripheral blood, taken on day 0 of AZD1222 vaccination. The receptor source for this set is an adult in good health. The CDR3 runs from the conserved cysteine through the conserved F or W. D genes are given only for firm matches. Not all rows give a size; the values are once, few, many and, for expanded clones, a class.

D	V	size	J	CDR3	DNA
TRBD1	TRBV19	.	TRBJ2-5	CASSARTGLHRETQYF	TGTGCCAGTAGTGCTCGGACAGGGCTTCATAGGGAGACCCAGTACTTC
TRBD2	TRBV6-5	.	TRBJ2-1	CASSYSSASGSREQFF	TGTGCCAGCAGTTACTCTTCGGCTAGCGGGAGTCGTGAGCAGTTCTTC
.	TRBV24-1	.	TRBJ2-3	CATSDPDDTQYF	TGTGCCACCAGTGATCCCGATGATACGCAGTATTTT
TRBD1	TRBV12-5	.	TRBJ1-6	CASGLVLAGGNSPLHF	TGTGCTAGTGGTTTGGTTTTGGCAGGGGGGAATTCACCCCTCCACTTT
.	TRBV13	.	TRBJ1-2	CASSLVREVNGYTF	TGTGCCAGCAGCTTAGTCAGGGAAGTCAATGGCTACACCTTC
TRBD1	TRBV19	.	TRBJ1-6	CASSIVWGDRYSPLHF	TGTGCCAGTAGTATAGTCTGGGGGGACAGATATTCACCCCTCCACTTT
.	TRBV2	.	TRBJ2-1	CASSVRNEQFF	TGTGCCAGCAGTGTTCGCAATGAGCAGTTCTTC
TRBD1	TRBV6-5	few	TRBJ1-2	CASSSDGQDAGGYTF	TGTGCCAGCAGTTCTGACGGACAGGACGCAGGTGGCTACACCTTC
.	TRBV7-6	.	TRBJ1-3	CASSLSGLSGNTIYF	TGTGCCAGCAGCTTATCAGGCCTCTCTGGAAACACCATATATTTT
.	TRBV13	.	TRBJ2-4	CASSSTGGIQYF	TGTGCCAGCAGCTCGACAGGAGGGATTCAGTACTTC